Listed below are T cell receptor beta chains from one sample, sequenced in a study of shared clonotypes between healthy human individuals. Libraries were prepared by immunoSEQ multiplex PCR; TCRdb keeps only in-frame clonotypes and omits some of them. In the table there are a few hundred thousand clones, more than 95% of which are singletons. The sequenced sample was naive CD4+ T cells sorted from blood. The receptors were gathered from a woman aged 30 to 39 in good health. The CDR3 runs from the conserved cysteine through the conserved F or W. A D gene is named only where the DNA matches it firmly. The size of a clone is reported for some rows only, either as once, few or many, or as a class for expanded clones.

clone_size	v_call	d_call	j_call	cdr3_aa	cdr3_nt
NA	TRBV10-3	TRBD2	TRBJ2-1	CAISDYGLAGYNEQFF	TGTGCCATCAGTGACTATGGGCTAGCGGGATACAATGAGCAGTTCTTC
once	TRBV7-2	NA	TRBJ2-1	CASSLTLGPVSSYNEQFF	TGTGCCAGCAGCTTGACGCTTGGGCCTGTGAGCTCCTACAATGAGCAGTTCTTC
NA	TRBV11-3	NA	TRBJ1-3	CASSQTTGNTIYF	TGTGCCAGCAGCCAAACTACAGGGAACACCATATATTTT
NA	TRBV27	NA	TRBJ2-1	CASKGALLNEQFF	TGTGCCAGCAAAGGGGCCTTACTGAATGAGCAGTTCTTC
NA	TRBV7-2	NA	TRBJ2-7	CASSLGVGLSYEQYF	TGTGCCAGCAGCTTAGGAGTGGGTCTATCTTACGAGCAGTACTTC
NA	TRBV9	NA	TRBJ2-3	CASSVAENTDTQYF	TGTGCCAGCAGCGTAGCGGAGAACACAGATACGCAGTATTTT
NA	TRBV18	TRBD1	TRBJ1-1	CASSPAWTGGTLNTEAFF	TGTGCCAGCTCACCTGCCTGGACAGGGGGTACTTTGAACACTGAAGCTTTCTTT
NA	TRBV10-3	NA	TRBJ1-1	CAISESLEYTEAFF	TGTGCCATCAGTGAGTCGTTAGAATACACTGAAGCTTTCTTT
NA	TRBV6-5	NA	TRBJ2-5	CASRREDEGRETQYF	TGTGCCAGCAGGAGGGAGGATGAGGGCCGTGAGACCCAGTACTTC
NA	TRBV28	NA	TRBJ1-5	CASSLLGQPQHF	TGTGCCAGCAGTTTGTTGGGTCAGCCCCAGCATTTT
NA	TRBV5-4	NA	TRBJ2-7	CASSSGPYEQYF	TGTGCCAGCAGCTCGGGACCCTACGAGCAGTACTTC
NA	TRBV11-1	TRBD2	TRBJ2-1	CASSHRGTSGSRSYNEQFF	TGTGCCAGCAGCCACCGGGGGACTAGCGGGAGTCGATCCTACAATGAGCAGTTCTTC
NA	TRBV19	TRBD2	TRBJ2-3	CASSRGGRRLADKTSTDTQYF	TGTGCCAGTAGTAGGGGAGGACGGCGACTAGCGGACAAAACTAGCACAGATACGCAGTATTTT
NA	TRBV5-1	NA	TRBJ1-6	CASSLGDSPLHF	TGCGCCAGCAGCTTGGGGGATTCACCCCTCCACTTT
NA	TRBV6-6	NA	TRBJ2-7	CASKQGAYEQYF	TGTGCCAGCAAACAGGGAGCATACGAGCAGTACTTC
NA	TRBV6-1	TRBD1	TRBJ2-7	CASRGDRGIYEQYF	TGTGCCAGCAGGGGGGACAGGGGAATATACGAGCAGTACTTC
NA	TRBV19	NA	TRBJ1-3	CASRPTAGNTIYF	TGTGCCAGTAGACCGACAGCCGGAAACACCATATATTTT
NA	TRBV19	TRBD1	TRBJ1-1	CASSMEGQLSQAFF	TGTGCCAGTAGTATGGAGGGACAGCTAAGTCAAGCTTTCTTT
NA	TRBV6-5	NA	TRBJ2-1	CASSYHPVSSGAQFF	TGTGCCAGCAGTTACCATCCCGTCTCGAGTGGTGCTCAGTTCTTC
NA	TRBV27	NA	TRBJ2-1	CASSRNYNEQFF	TGTGCCAGCAGTAGAAACTACAATGAGCAGTTCTTC
NA	TRBV9	NA	TRBJ2-3	CASSPNEGGNWDTQYF	TGTGCCAGCAGCCCTAACGAGGGGGGTAACTGGGATACGCAGTATTTT
NA	TRBV12-5	NA	TRBJ2-3	CASAQADTQYF	TGTGCTAGTGCGCAGGCAGATACGCAGTATTTT
NA	TRBV7-6	TRBD1	TRBJ2-7	CASSPDPPDRGSYEQYF	TGTGCCAGCAGCCCCGACCCCCCCGACAGGGGGAGTTACGAGCAGTACTTC
NA	TRBV5-5	NA	TRBJ2-2	CASSLAETLFGELFF	TGTGCCAGCAGCTTAGCGGAAACCCTATTCGGGGAGCTGTTTTTT
NA	TRBV18	TRBD2	TRBJ2-7	CASSPPGLHPYEQYF	TGTGCCAGCTCACCGCCGGGACTACATCCCTACGAGCAGTACTTC
NA	TRBV7-8	NA	TRBJ1-1	CASTTLGSLGTEAFF	TGTGCCAGCACCACACTGGGGTCCCTCGGAACTGAAGCTTTCTTT
few	TRBV7-6	TRBD1	TRBJ1-1	CASSPRTGLAFF	TGTGCCAGCAGCCCCCGGACAGGGTTAGCTTTCTTT
NA	TRBV7-9	TRBD1	TRBJ1-3	CASSLSGQGTGNTIYF	TGTGCCAGCAGCTTATCGGGACAGGGAACTGGAAACACCATATATTTT
NA	TRBV14	TRBD1	TRBJ1-4	CASSHPGTGNEKLFF	TGTGCCAGCAGCCACCCCGGGACAGGGAATGAAAAACTGTTTTTT
NA	TRBV6-1	NA	TRBJ1-2	CASSEGGGYGYTF	TGTGCCAGCAGTGAAGGGGGTGGCTATGGCTACACCTTC
NA	TRBV2	TRBD2	TRBJ2-7	CAGKSGSSYEQYF	TGTGCCGGAAAAAGCGGGAGCTCCTACGAGCAGTACTTC
few	TRBV19	NA	TRBJ2-7	CASSVQGGYEQYF	TGTGCCAGTAGTGTGCAGGGTGGATACGAGCAGTACTTC
once	TRBV6-6	NA	TRBJ1-1	CASSYVAGDTEAFF	TGTGCCAGCAGTTACGTGGCAGGGGATACTGAAGCTTTCTTT
NA	TRBV9	TRBD1	TRBJ1-1	CASSVSPGTGGSEAFF	TGTGCCAGCAGCGTTTCGCCCGGGACAGGGGGCTCTGAAGCTTTCTTT
NA	TRBV7-6	NA	TRBJ2-6	CASSLAASSGANVLTF	TGTGCCAGCAGCTTAGCAGCGTCCTCTGGGGCCAACGTCCTGACTTTC
NA	TRBV9	TRBD1	TRBJ2-7	CASSVRGDRETYEQYF	TGTGCCAGCAGCGTAAGAGGGGACAGGGAAACCTACGAGCAGTACTTC
once	TRBV5-1	NA	TRBJ2-7	CASSLAVDSSYEQYF	TGCGCCAGCAGCTTGGCTGTCGACAGCTCCTACGAGCAGTACTTC
NA	TRBV9	NA	TRBJ2-5	CASSPGSETQYF	TGTGCCAGCAGTCCCGGGAGCGAGACCCAGTACTTC
NA	TRBV19	TRBD2	TRBJ2-3	CASSSRERGDTQYF	TGTGCCAGTAGTAGTCGGGAGCGGGGAGATACGCAGTATTTT
once	TRBV12-5	NA	TRBJ2-2	CASGLDLAPNTGELFF	TGTGCTAGTGGTTTGGATCTAGCGCCGAACACCGGGGAGCTGTTTTTT
NA	TRBV6-5	NA	TRBJ1-1	CASSYSFSMNTEAFF	TGTGCCAGCAGTTACTCGTTCAGCATGAACACTGAAGCTTTCTTT
NA	TRBV5-1	TRBD2	TRBJ2-7	CASSSGILREFNEQYF	TGCGCCAGCTCCTCCGGTATTTTGCGGGAGTTCAACGAGCAGTACTTC
NA	TRBV5-5	TRBD1	TRBJ2-7	CASSYILDRAYEQYF	TGTGCCAGCAGCTATATACTGGACAGGGCCTACGAGCAGTACTTC
NA	TRBV6-1	NA	TRBJ1-2	CANYLPGWGYTF	TGTGCAAATTACTTACCGGGTTGGGGCTACACCTTC
NA	TRBV5-1	NA	TRBJ2-3	CASKGLLGHDTQYF	TGCGCCAGCAAAGGGCTTTTAGGACACGATACGCAGTATTTT
NA	TRBV27	TRBD2	TRBJ2-7	CASSSSGMFNEQYF	TGTGCCAGCAGTTCTAGCGGGATGTTCAACGAGCAGTACTTC
NA	TRBV7-8	TRBD2	TRBJ2-5	CASSRTSGSVRETQYF	TGTGCCAGCAGCCGGACTAGCGGGAGTGTGAGGGAGACCCAGTACTTC
NA	TRBV7-9	NA	TRBJ2-2	CASSSPGGELFF	TGTGCCAGCAGCTCTCCTGGAGGGGAGCTGTTTTTT
NA	TRBV7-9	TRBD1	TRBJ2-5	CASSTRTGGETQYF	TGTGCCAGCAGCACCCGGACAGGCGGAGAGACCCAGTACTTC
NA	TRBV11-2	NA	TRBJ2-5	CASGEAVQETQYF	TGTGCCAGCGGGGAGGCAGTCCAAGAGACCCAGTACTTC
NA	TRBV5-4	TRBD2	TRBJ2-3	CASSPHSGRHADTQYF	TGTGCCAGCAGCCCCCACAGCGGGAGGCACGCAGATACGCAGTATTTT
NA	TRBV7-9	TRBD2	TRBJ2-1	CASSVTSLYNEQFF	TGTGCCAGCAGCGTGACTAGCCTGTACAATGAGCAGTTCTTC
NA	TRBV5-1	TRBD1	TRBJ1-2	CASSADRDGYTF	TGCGCCAGCAGCGCCGACAGGGATGGCTACACCTTC
NA	TRBV9	TRBD2	TRBJ2-1	CASSVAEGLAGGEQFF	TGTGCCAGCAGCGTAGCTGAGGGACTAGCGGGAGGTGAGCAGTTCTTC
NA	TRBV5-1	NA	TRBJ2-3	CASSLFPGSTDTQYF	TGCGCCAGCAGCTTGTTTCCCGGGAGCACAGATACGCAGTATTTT
NA	TRBV28	NA	TRBJ2-3	CASRWERSTDTQYF	TGTGCCAGCAGATGGGAGCGCTCCACAGATACGCAGTATTTT
NA	TRBV4-1	NA	TRBJ2-1	CASSQGHNNEQFF	TGCGCCAGCAGCCAAGGACATAACAATGAGCAGTTCTTC
NA	TRBV28	TRBD2	TRBJ2-3	CASSFGLAGVDTQYF	TGTGCCAGCAGTTTCGGACTAGCGGGAGTGGATACGCAGTATTTT
NA	TRBV2	TRBD2	TRBJ2-1	CASSLAGSYNEQFF	TGTGCCAGCAGTCTAGCGGGCTCCTACAATGAGCAGTTCTTC
NA	TRBV28	TRBD1	TRBJ1-2	CASSFSWDRGLRNYGYTF	TGTGCCAGCAGTTTTTCATGGGACAGGGGGCTTCGAAACTATGGCTACACCTTC